This T cell receptor (beta chain) stems from a study of beta chain features in type 1 diabetes. Study-level findings and limits: For cells with high TCR expression, cDNA sequencing could yield over-representation. Type 1 diabetes patients had fewer VDJ junction insertions and more deletions.

The investigators reverse transcribed all of the isolated RNA, so they sequenced expressed TCRB transcripts. Profiled with immunoSEQ multiplex PCR; TCRdb holds only in-frame clones, not every one. The repertoire includes a few hundred thousand clones, roughly a tenth of them detected once, and 1% to 1.5% sits in the top ten. The germline V gene has CDR1 MNHNS and CDR2 SASEGT. The CDR3 totals 13 residues. V lost 8 bases and J 0 bases, leaving 11 bases between the germline ends. Based on CD45RO/CCR7/CD25/CD127/CD95/CD27, CD4+ regulatory, stem cell-like memory, naive and central memory cells were sorted. This clone was observed a few times. Its specificity is unknown.

The sequenced sample was central memory CD4+ T cells from blood. The origin of this receptor is a man aged 18 to 35 in good health. The chain joins TRBV6-1 to TRBJ2-7; D may match TRBD1 or TRBD2 (5 bases each). CDR3 coding DNA: TGTGCCAGCGAGTCAGGGAGCTCCTACGAGCAGTACTTC. This encodes CASESGSSYEQYF.